This TCR beta chain was observed in a study of cytomegalovirus exposure and HLA in healthy donors. The CDR3 spans 15 residues. Deletions cut 5 bases from V and 1 base from J, with 15 bases between. Germline loops: CDR1 SGHTA, CDR2 FQGNSA. Findings and limits, study-wide: Indistinguishable V segments, including TRBV6-2 and TRBV6-3, were excluded. A later analysis found common viral pathogens apparently linked to several of the most significant clusters.

In the PCR, 60 Vbeta and 13 Jbeta primers were used. Sequencing was performed with immunoSEQ multiplex PCR; in TCRdb, only in-frame clones are kept and a portion is missing. Counted here are about 110,000 clones, 76% occurring once; the ten biggest clones make up roughly 8%. In the case of this clone: Antigen unknown.

The chain is built from TRBV7-2 and TRBJ2-7; D is perhaps TRBD1 (7 bases). Input material: PBMCs. This receptor was taken from a woman aged 45-59 years in good health and CMV-seropositive. The CDR3 loop reads CASSAGGTISYEQYF. CDR3 nucleotides: TGTGCCAGCAGCGCAGGGGGGACAATTTCCTACGAGCAGTACTTC. Variable domain in full (rest from reference TRBV7-2 and TRBJ2-7): GAGVSQSPSNKVTEKGKDVELRCDPISGHTALYWYRQSLGQGLEFLIYFQGNSAPDKSGLPSDRFSAERTGGSVSTLTIQRTQQEDSAVYLCASSAGGTISYEQYFGPGTRLTVT.